One and the same sample provided the 18 T cell receptor beta chains below, sequenced in a study of tumor-infiltrating lymphocytes in oesophageal squamous cell carcinoma. TCRdb called the PCR reads again in MiXCR, with one record for every CDR3 protein. The data hold 15,000 to 20,000 distinct CDR3 sequences, with around 41% observed a single time. The sequenced sample consisted of esophageal tumor tissue. These receptors originate from a male donor with esophageal squamous cell carcinoma.

Only one count was recorded for this clonotype. The chain joins TRBV7-6 to TRBJ2-2; the D is unclear. Germline V gives CDR1 SGHVS, CDR2 FNYEAQ. The CDR3 length is 14 residues. The V end lost 6 bases, the J end lost 6 bases, and 14 bases lay between the germline ends. DNA of the CDR3: TGTGCCAGCAGTCCTCCTCCAGGACCCGGGGAGCTGTTTTTT. The encoded protein is CASSPPPGPGELFF.

This clonotype was seen at least ten times. This rearrangement joins TRBV5-6 to TRBJ1-2; D gene unclear. Germline V lookup: CDR1 SGHDT, CDR2 YYEEEE. Trimming took off 0 bases at V and 4 bases at J, with 10 bases between the two ends. This CDR3 comprises 14 residues. CDR3 sequence (DNA): TGTGCCAGCAGCTTGGGGACGGCCAGCTATGGCTACACCTTC. Residues: CASSLGTASYGYTF.

This clonotype showed up many times. This sequence joins TRBV6-4 and TRBJ2-1; no definite D call. Trimming cost V 3 bases and J 7 bases, with 4 bases left between them. Germline CDR1 is MRHNA and CDR2 is SNTAGT. This CDR3 spans 11 amino acids. The CDR3 bases are TGTGCCAGCAGTGAGGTGAATGAGCAGTTCTTC. Protein: CASSEVNEQFF.

This clonotype was counted many times. For the CDR3, the DNA is TGTGCCAGCAGCAGACAGGGTGACACCGGGGAGCTGTTTTTT. Its translation is CASSRQGDTGELFF. J is TRBJ2-2 and V is TRBV7-2; 7 bases line up with TRBD1. CDR3 size: 14 residues. Germline loops: CDR1 SGHTA, CDR2 FQGNSA. V gave up 5 bases and J gave up 3 bases; unmatched junction bases: 3.

The gene calls are TRBV7-6 and TRBJ2-2; TRBD1 or TRBD2 may be the D gene (5 bases each). The CDR3 spans 16 residues. Trimming removed 6 bases at V and 0 bases at J, with 14 bases between. CDR1 SGHVS and CDR2 FNYEAQ come from the germline V gene. The CDR3 is CASRALGGPNTGELFF. The CDR3 DNA reads as TGTGCCAGCAGGGCACTTGGGGGTCCGAACACCGGGGAGCTGTTTTTT.

J is TRBJ2-2 and V is TRBV24-1; 10 bases line up with TRBD1. The germline CDR1 and CDR2 sequences are KGHDR and SFDVKD. This CDR3 has 14 amino acids. Trimming cost V 9 bases and J 4 bases; bases outside gene matches: 4. This chain's CDR3 is CATGGQGFTGELFF. In DNA form, the CDR3 reads TGTGCCACCGGGGGACAGGGGTTCACCGGGGAGCTGTTTTTT.

V is TRBV7-3 and J is TRBJ1-2; D remains unclear. CDR1 is SGHTA and CDR2 is FQGTGA in the germline V gene. The CDR3 covers 14 residues. The germline V and J ends were trimmed by 0 bases and 2 bases, with 7 bases remaining between them. As DNA, the CDR3 is TGTGCCAGCAGCTTAACCCCAGGAAACTATGGCTACACCTTC. Protein sequence: CASSLTPGNYGYTF.

This clonotype was recorded at least ten times. The CDR3 DNA reads as TGTGCCAGCAGTGGATTAGGGACAAGCAATTCCTACGAGCAGTACTTC. This encodes CASSGLGTSNSYEQYF. The V and J genes are TRBV6-4 and TRBJ2-7; tentative D call: TRBD1 (6 bases). Germline V gene lookup returns CDR1 MRHNA and CDR2 SNTAGT. V shed 4 bases and J shed 1 base, with 17 bases lying between them. CDR3 length: 16 residues.

This clonotype was detected a few times. The chain is built from TRBV7-6 and TRBJ2-3, with D possibly being TRBD2 (5 bases). With 11 bases removed from V and 4 bases from J, the gap between germline ends came to 16 bases. The CDR3 has 13 amino acids. The germline V gene encodes CDR1 SGHVS and CDR2 FNYEAQ. The CDR3 bases are TGTGCCCAGGACTCCCTCGAGTCAGATACGCAGTATTTT. It translates to CAQDSLESDTQYF.

This clonotype was counted once. The rearrangement uses TRBV6-1 and TRBJ1-2, with a weak D call TRBD1 (6 bases). V lost 6 bases, J lost 7 bases, and 18 bases lay in between. The V gene's germline CDR1 is MNHNS and CDR2 SASEGT. The CDR3 has 14 amino acids. The chain's CDR3 is CASRTDRFTGGYTF. The DNA for the CDR3 is TGTGCCAGCAGAACCGACAGGTTTACTGGTGGCTACACCTTC.

This clonotype was detected ten times or more. This chain joins TRBV12-3 or TRBV12-4 and TRBJ2-2, with D uncertain. The CDR3 covers 13 residues. Deletions cut 2 bases from V and 5 bases from J, with 6 bases between. CDR3 sequence: CASSLRETGELFF. CDR3 nucleotide sequence: TGTGCCAGCAGTTTACGAGAAACCGGGGAGCTGTTTTTT.

As for this clonotype: The junction differs from germline at one of its ends, possibly a read error. The gene calls are TRBV24-1 and TRBJ2-7; the D gene is possibly TRBD2 (6 bases). Per germline, CDR1 KGHDR and CDR2 SFDVKD. The CDR3 is 14 residues long. CDR3 sequence (DNA): TGTGCCACCAGTGACACCCGAAATCTGGGACTCCTCAACTTC. It specifies CATSDTRNLGLLNF.

This clonotype counts as medium-sized. This chain uses TRBV7-2 with TRBJ2-7, with D tentatively TRBD1 (7 bases). Germline V gives CDR1 SGHTA, CDR2 FQGNSA. The CDR3 is made up of 15 amino acids. Trimming pared 5 bases from V and 1 base from J, leaving 15 bases between. The CDR3 coding sequence is TGTGCCAGCAGCCGTGGGGGGACAGTATCCTACGAGCAGTACTTC. The encoded protein is CASSRGGTVSYEQYF.

This clonotype is medium-sized in the sample. This chain links TRBV7-2 with TRBJ2-3; 7 positions agree with TRBD2. The J segment lost 0 bases and the V segment lost 0 bases, leaving 0 bases of the junction unmatched. Germline values: CDR1 SGHTA, CDR2 FQGNSA. This CDR3 has 15 amino acids. DNA of the CDR3: TGTGCCAGCAGCTTAGCAGCGGGGAGCACAGATACGCAGTATTTT. Its protein product is CASSLAAGSTDTQYF. The entire variable domain, with the rest obtained from reference TRBV7-2 and TRBJ2-3, is as follows: GAGVSQSPSNKVTEKGKDVELRCDPISGHTALYWYRQSLGQGLEFLIYFQGNSAPDKSGLPSDRFSAERTGGSVSTLTIQRTQQEDSAVYLCASSLAAGSTDTQYFGPGTRLTVL.

This clonotype was recorded many times. Here the CDR3 reads CASRGSSYNEQFF. DNA for the CDR3: TGTGCCAGCAGGGGGAGCTCCTACAATGAGCAGTTCTTC. The J gene is TRBJ2-1, the V gene TRBV24-1, with TRBD1 matching over 7 bases. The CDR3 totals 13 residues. Germline assignment: CDR1 KGHDR and CDR2 SFDVKD. The trim removed 11 bases at V and 0 bases at J, leaving 3 bases unmatched.

The chain recombines TRBV29-1 with TRBJ1-1; D is ambiguous. From germline, CDR1 is SQVTM and CDR2 ANQGSEA. V was clipped by 1 base and J by 5 bases, with 17 bases between them. The CDR3 extends over 15 amino acids. The CDR3: CSVEGWEGGGTEAFF. The CDR3 bases are TGCAGCGTTGAAGGATGGGAGGGTGGTGGGACTGAAGCTTTCTTT.

This clonotype was counted ten times or more. The chain has TRBV12-3 or TRBV12-4 and TRBJ2-2; D might be TRBD1 (7 bases). V was cut by 3 bases and J by 5 bases, with 13 bases left in between. The CDR3 totals 15 residues. This chain's CDR3 is CASSFRGARTGELFF. CDR3 in DNA: TGTGCCAGCAGTTTCAGGGGGGCGAGGACCGGGGAGCTGTTTTTT.

The J gene is TRBJ2-1, the V gene TRBV7-2, with 10 bases aligning to TRBD2. Near its end, the DNA agrees better with TRBJ2-7, so the J call may be wrong. Per germline, CDR1 SGHTA and CDR2 FQGNSA. The CDR3 spans 16 residues. The CDR3 coding sequence is TGTGCCAGCAGCTTGGTTCTAGCGGGAGAGTGGTACGAGCAGTACTTC. Translation gives CASSLVLAGEWYEQYF.